This is a list of T cell receptor beta chains from one sample in a study of metastatic and nonmetastatic thyroid tumors. TCRdb reanalyzed the PCR reads via MiXCR. This sample has about 20,000 clones, with 9.5% to 15% found just once. Material for sequencing was blood. Receptors originate from a male donor with papillary thyroid cancer or a benign thyroid nodule (not recorded which). Some clones in this sample may be carry-over from other donors' samples. Each CDR3 is given with its conserved first and last residue. D genes are given only for firm matches. Only some rows state a clone size, as once, few, many or a class for expanded clones.

>many|TRBJ1-1|TRBV29-1|-
TGCAGCGTTCGACTTAGTAGCACTGAAGCTTTCTTT
CSVRLSSTEAFF
>many|TRBJ1-2|TRBV6-6|-
TGTGCCAGCAGTTATGGACCCCACGAAGATGGCTACACCTTC
CASSYGPHEDGYTF
>medium-sized|TRBJ2-2|TRBV6-2/TRBV6-3|-
TGTGCCAGCAGTTACCCGACGGTCACCGGGGAGCTGTTTTTT
CASSYPTVTGELFF
>-|TRBJ2-5|TRBV27|-
TGTGCCAGCAGTTCACGGATGGGAGAGACCCAGTACTTC
CASSSRMGETQYF
>medium-sized|TRBJ2-1|TRBV19|TRBD2
TGTGCCAGTATCGGGACTAGCGGGTACAATGAGCAGTTCTTC
CASIGTSGYNEQFF
>many|TRBJ2-2|TRBV7-3|-
TGTGCCAGCAGGCCTGAGACGGACACCGGGGAGCTGTTTTTT
CASRPETDTGELFF
>many|TRBJ2-3|TRBV4-1|TRBD2
TGCGCCAGCAGCCAACCACACCGAAAACTAGCGGAGATTGGTACGCAGTATTTT
CASSQPHRKLAEIGTQYF
>many|TRBJ2-5|TRBV11-1|-
TGTGCCAGCAGCTTAGCGTGGTGGGTTGAAGATTCGACGATACAAGAGACCCAGTACTTC
CASSLAWWVEDSTIQETQYF
>-|TRBJ2-5|TRBV7-8|TRBD1
TGTGCCAGCAGCCTCTACCAGACAGGGGGCGGAGAGACCCAGTACTTC
CASSLYQTGGGETQYF
>many|TRBJ1-1|TRBV18|-
TGTGCCAGCTCGCCCGGACTATCCGGGGACGAAGCTTTCTTT
CASSPGLSGDEAFF
>medium-sized|TRBJ2-7|TRBV30|TRBD1
TGTGCCCGAGGACAGGGCTACGAGCAGTACTTC
CARGQGYEQYF
>-|TRBJ2-3|TRBV20-1|-
TGCAGTGGGGGACTTCACACAGATACGCAGTATTTT
CSGGLHTDTQYF
>-|TRBJ1-1|TRBV19|TRBD1
TGTGCCAGTAGCCAACAGGGGCCGATGAACACTGAAGCTTTCTTT
CASSQQGPMNTEAFF
>medium-sized|TRBJ2-7|TRBV30|-
TGTGCCTGGGGTCCGATGGGAGGCGAGCAGTACTTC
CAWGPMGGEQYF
>many|TRBJ2-2|TRBV5-1|-
TGCGCCAGCAGCTTGGTGGCAGAAAACACCGGGGAGCTGTTTTTT
CASSLVAENTGELFF
>-|TRBJ2-7|TRBV7-6|TRBD1
TGTACCAGTAGCCCCCCCGACAGGGCCCACGAGCAGTACTTC
CTSSPPDRAHEQYF
>many|TRBJ2-1|TRBV2|-
TGTGCCAGCAGTGGGGAGACACACAATGAGCAGTTCTTC
CASSGETHNEQFF
>-|TRBJ1-1|TRBV5-4|-
TGTGCCAGCAGCGCGAGGACCATGAACACTGAAGCTTTCTTT
CASSARTMNTEAFF
>-|TRBJ2-1|TRBV12-3/TRBV12-4|-
TGTGCCAGCCGGACAGCCGGCAATGAGCAGTTCTTC
CASRTAGNEQFF
>many|TRBJ2-5|TRBV18|TRBD2
TGTGCCAGCTCTCTTGGACTAGGCGGGGAGACCCAGTACTTC
CASSLGLGGETQYF
>-|TRBJ2-1|TRBV5-6|-
TGTGCCAGCAGCTTGGTGGGCCAGATCAGCTATGAGCAGTTCTTC
CASSLVGQISYEQFF
>few|TRBJ2-2|TRBV2|TRBD1
TGTGCCAGTCAGGGAGTCGGGACAGCGAACACCGGGGAGCTGTTTTTT
CASQGVGTANTGELFF
>medium-sized|TRBJ1-3|TRBV2|TRBD1
TGTGCCAGCCAGGGGGCAACGGGAAACACCATATATTTT
CASQGATGNTIYF
>-|TRBJ2-1|TRBV27|-
TGTGTCAGCAGCGAGAGGAGCTTTAGCTCCCACAATGAGCAGTTCTTC
CVSSERSFSSHNEQFF
>few|TRBJ2-7|TRBV6-5|-
TGTGCCAGCAGTTACCAAGACTCGGTCGTGAGCGAGCAGTACTTC
CASSYQDSVVSEQYF
>many|TRBJ1-2|TRBV3-1|TRBD1
TGTGCCAGCAGCCAAGGGACAGGACTTAACTATGGCTACACCTTC
CASSQGTGLNYGYTF
>many|TRBJ2-1|TRBV20-1|-
TGCAGTGCTAGAGTTGACGGGAATGAGCAGTTCTTC
CSARVDGNEQFF
>medium-sized|TRBJ2-2|TRBV6-1|TRBD1
TGTGCCAGCCGACAGGGGACCGCGAACACCGGGGAGCTGTTTTTT
CASRQGTANTGELFF
>-|TRBJ2-1|TRBV6-1|TRBD2
TGTGCCAGCAGCCAGACTAGCGGGAGTTGGAGTGAGCAGTTCTTC
CASSQTSGSWSEQFF
>-|TRBJ2-7|TRBV30|TRBD2
TGTGCCTGGAGTGTAGCGGGAGGGAGTGAGCAGTACTTC
CAWSVAGGSEQYF
>many|TRBJ1-5|TRBV2|-
TGTGCCAGCAGTGAAGGGCTCGCGGGGGCCCAGCATTTT
CASSEGLAGAQHF
>once|TRBJ2-7|TRBV18|-
TGTGCCAGCTCACCCGACTCCCGGGAGCAGTACTTC
CASSPDSREQYF